This is a list of T cell receptor beta chains from one sample in a study of identical twins. Using its own MiXCR run on the 5' RACE reads, TCRdb lists one record per CDR3 protein. The table lists roughly 690,000 distinct CDR3 sequences, approximately 6% of them singletons, with 1.5% to 2% in the top ten. Sample: naive T cells sorted from blood. The receptors were gathered from a man aged 18 to 30 in good health. Both conserved end residues are part of each CDR3. The order of the fields is J gene, D gene, V gene, clone size, CDR3 DNA, CDR3 protein. The D gene is left open where the match is weak. Expanded clones are given a class, and other clones once, few, many or no size at all.

TRBJ2-7,TRBD1,TRBV5-1,.,TGCGCCAGCACCCCGGCTGGGACAGGGGCCTACGAGCAGTACTTC,CASTPAGTGAYEQYF
TRBJ2-5,TRBD2,TRBV7-2,many,TGTGCCAGCAGCTCTAGCGGGAGGGAGACCCAGTACTTC,CASSSSGRETQYF
TRBJ2-2,.,TRBV7-9,few,TGTGCCAGCAGCTTAAGGCGGTCGGGAAAGAACGGGGAGCTGTTTTTT,CASSLRRSGKNGELFF
TRBJ2-5,.,TRBV6-1,.,TGTGCCAGCATCGAAGGGCTTGTCCAAGAGACCCAGTACTTC,CASIEGLVQETQYF
TRBJ2-1,.,TRBV7-3,few,TGTGCCAGCAGTTCCGGCCGAGGGCAGTTCTTC,CASSSGRGQFF
TRBJ2-3,.,TRBV29-1,many,TGCAGCGTTCCGGGTTGGGATACGCAGTATTTT,CSVPGWDTQYF
TRBJ2-6,.,TRBV20-1,few,TGCAGTGCTAGAAACAGGAGAGCTTTTGGGGCCAACGTCCTGACTTTC,CSARNRRAFGANVLTF
TRBJ2-1,TRBD1,TRBV7-9,many,TGTGCCAGCAGCTTAGATGTGACAGGGTCCTACAATGAGCAGTTCTTC,CASSLDVTGSYNEQFF
TRBJ1-1,.,TRBV11-2,.,TGTGCCAGCAGCTTTACGCAGATCGAGAGCACTGAAGCTTTCTTT,CASSFTQIESTEAFF
TRBJ1-4,.,TRBV7-8,.,TGTGCCAGCAGCTACCTTGGCGAGGGTGAAAAACTGTTTTTT,CASSYLGEGEKLFF
TRBJ2-2,.,TRBV27,few,TGTGCCAGCAGCTGGAGGAGCGGGGAGCTGTTTTTT,CASSWRSGELFF